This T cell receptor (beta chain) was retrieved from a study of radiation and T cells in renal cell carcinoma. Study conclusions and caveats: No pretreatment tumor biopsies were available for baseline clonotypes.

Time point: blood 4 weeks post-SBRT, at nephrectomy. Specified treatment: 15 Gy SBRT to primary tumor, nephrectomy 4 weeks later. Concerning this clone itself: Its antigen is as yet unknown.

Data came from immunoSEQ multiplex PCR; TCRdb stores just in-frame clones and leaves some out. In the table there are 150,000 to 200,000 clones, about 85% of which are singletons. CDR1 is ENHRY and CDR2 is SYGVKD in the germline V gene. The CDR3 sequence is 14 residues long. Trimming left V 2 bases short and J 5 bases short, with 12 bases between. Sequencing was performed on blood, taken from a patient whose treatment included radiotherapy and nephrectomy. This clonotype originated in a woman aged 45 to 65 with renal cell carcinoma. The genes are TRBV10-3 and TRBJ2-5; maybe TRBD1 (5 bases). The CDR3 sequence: CAISEGRDGETQYF. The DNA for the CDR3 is TGTGCCATCAGTGAGGGCAGGGATGGGGAGACCCAGTACTTC.